The 30 T cell receptor beta chains below were found in one sample sequenced in a study of shared clonotypes between healthy human individuals (dated by TCRdb to about 2020). CD8 naive samples were obtained by positive selection for CCR7 among CD45RO-negative cells, yielding a CD45RA+CCR7+ population from which TemRA cells were excluded. Libraries were constructed by the immunoSEQ multiplex PCR assay. This is the immuneACCESS table as TCRdb keeps it, with only in-frame sequences that have V and J called. A part of the clones is gone; compared with another copy, unresolved V genes explain less than half, and the rest is unexplained. In this sample the table shows about 820,000 clones, more than 85% of which occur a single time. Of the sample, around 24% is held by the ten largest clones. Material for sequencing was naive CD8+ T cells sorted from blood. Read against the paper, the sample's cell subset or site label means: CD45RA+CCR7+. Every receptor here comes from a man under 40 in good health.

The chain is built from TRBV6-6 and TRBJ2-7; D unclear. The CDR3 spans 11 residues. Per germline, CDR1 MNHNY and CDR2 SVGAGI (reference sequence). V was pared by 6 bases and J by 3 bases, with 6 bases between. This chain's CDR3 is CASRDLYEQYF. The CDR3 region has the DNA TGTGCCAGCAGGGACCTCTACGAGCAGTACTTC.

The rearrangement joins TRBV2 to TRBJ2-3; D call uncertain. In germline, CDR1 is SNHLY, CDR2 FYNNEI. Trimming shortened V by 4 bases and J by 4 bases, and 9 bases separated the two germline ends. The CDR3 sequence is 13 residues long. CDR3 protein: CASSALVPDTQYF. CDR3 coding DNA: TGTGCCAGCAGTGCCCTTGTTCCAGATACGCAGTATTTT.

The chain carries TRBV29-1 and TRBJ2-7, with TRBD1 as a possible D gene (6 bases). This CDR3 region has 14 residues. With 3 bases removed from V and 1 base from J, the gap between germline ends came to 13 bases. Germline lookup yields CDR1 SQVTM and CDR2 ANQGSEA. CDR3 in DNA: TGCAGCGTTGAGCTGACAGGCAAATCCTACGAGCAGTACTTC. This codes for CSVELTGKSYEQYF.

This chain uses TRBV6-6 with TRBJ2-7; 7 bases are a match to TRBD1. Germline V CDR1 and CDR2: MNHNY, SVGAGI (reference sequence). The ends lost 4 bases at V and 0 bases at J; junction bases unmatched: 0. This CDR3 is built from 13 residues. The CDR3 sequence: CASSWDSSYEQYF. The DNA of the CDR3 is TGTGCCAGCAGTTGGGACAGCTCCTACGAGCAGTACTTC.

The count of this clone is one. This sequence joins TRBV2 and TRBJ2-7, with D possibly being TRBD1 or TRBD2 (5 bases each). CDR3 length equals 12 residues. Germline-derived CDR1 and CDR2 are SNHLY and FYNNEI. Trimming took off 8 bases at V and 2 bases at J, with 10 bases between the two ends. CDR3 nucleotide sequence: TGTGCCAGCGGGGACCAGACCTACGAGCAGTACTTC. Amino acids: CASGDQTYEQYF.

This chain connects TRBV18 to TRBJ2-7; 8 bases fit TRBD2. The CDR3 loop spans 14 amino acids. CDR1 KGHSH and CDR2 LQKENI come from the germline V gene. Losses at the gene ends were 3 bases for V and 4 bases for J; bases not matched to a gene: 5. The DNA of the CDR3 is TGTGCCAGCTCACCCCCCGCTAGCGGGTACGAGCAGTACTTC. Translating gives CASSPPASGYEQYF.

V is TRBV27 and J is TRBJ2-5; TRBD2 agrees at 7 bases. The junction had 13 bases not matched to a gene; V was cut back by 7 bases and J by 5 bases. This CDR3 spans 15 amino acids. CDR1 is MNHEY and CDR2 is SMNVEV in the germline V gene (reference sequence). DNA for the CDR3: TGTGCCAGCAAGCCCCTGGGCGGGAGTATTGAGACCCAGTACTTC. This gives the protein CASKPLGGSIETQYF.

This clone was observed once. This rearrangement joins TRBV7-9 to TRBJ2-1; D gene uncertain. The CDR3 extends over 13 amino acids. V dropped 6 bases and J dropped 6 bases, with 12 bases sitting between them. Germline CDR1 and CDR2: SEHNR and FQNEAQ (reference sequence). CDR3 loop: CASRHEGTNEQFF. CDR3 DNA sequence: TGTGCCAGCAGGCACGAAGGAACCAATGAGCAGTTCTTC.

The J gene is TRBJ1-2, the V gene TRBV6-4, with TRBD1 as a possible D gene (6 bases). Trimming took 6 bases from V and 6 from J, leaving 14 bases between them. Germline CDR1 MRHNA, CDR2 SNTAGT. CDR3 size: 13 residues. CDR3 amino acids: CASRNRDLDGYTF. The CDR3 DNA is TGTGCCAGCAGAAACAGGGACTTGGATGGCTACACCTTC.

The chain carries TRBV2 and TRBJ2-3; D call uncertain. Deletions cut 2 bases from V and 4 bases from J, with 19 bases between. This CDR3 is built from 17 residues. From germline, CDR1 is SNHLY and CDR2 FYNNEI. CDR3 sequence (DNA): TGTGCCAGCAGTGAATATTTTGATTTAGGAAGTGCAGATACGCAGTATTTT. Amino acid sequence: CASSEYFDLGSADTQYF.

The chain has TRBV7-6 and TRBJ1-3; no reliable D call. Trimming took off 4 bases at V and 1 base at J, with 11 bases between the two ends. The CDR3 covers 15 residues. CDR1 and CDR2 from the germline V gene are SGHVS and FNYEAQ. CDR3: CASSSAPSSGNTIYF. The CDR3 region has the DNA TGTGCCAGCAGCTCCGCCCCGTCATCTGGAAACACCATATATTTT.

The rearrangement joins TRBV4-1 to TRBJ2-3; weak D call: TRBD2 (6 bases). This CDR3 contains 14 residues. V lost 3 bases and J lost 1, with 8 bases in between. CDR1 and CDR2 (germline): MGHRA, YSYEKL. The CDR3 DNA reads TGCGCCAGCAGCCACTCGGGAGGCACAGATACGCAGTATTTT. Protein sequence: CASSHSGGTDTQYF.

V is TRBV28 and J is TRBJ1-1; D call uncertain. Per germline, CDR1 MDHEN and CDR2 SYDVKM. The CDR3 contains 12 residues. Trimming stripped 5 bases from V and 3 bases from J, with 7 bases between. This chain's CDR3 is CASSPRHTEAFF. The DNA of the CDR3 is TGTGCCAGCAGTCCTCGGCACACTGAAGCTTTCTTT. Combining the CDR3 with reference TRBV28 and TRBJ1-1 gives the whole variable domain DVKVTQSSRYLVKRTGEKVFLECVQDMDHENMFWYRQDPGLGLRLIYFSYDVKMKEKGDIPEGYSVSREKKERFSLILESASTNQTSMYLCASSPRHTEAFFGQGTRLTVV.

V is TRBV5-5 and J is TRBJ2-1; the match to TRBD2 covers 9 bases. Trimming cost V 6 bases and J 2 bases; bases outside gene matches: 6. The CDR3 extends over 15 amino acids. Looked up from germline, CDR1 is SGHKS and CDR2 is YYEKEE (reference sequence). For the CDR3, the DNA is TGTGCCAGCACCCCCTCTAGCGGGGCCTACAATGAGCAGTTCTTC. This gives the protein CASTPSSGAYNEQFF.

The V and J genes are TRBV19 and TRBJ2-7, with D perhaps TRBD1 (6 bases). Per germline, CDR1 LNHDA and CDR2 SQIVND (reference sequence). This CDR3 is 15 amino acids long. The ends were cut back, 1 base at V and 0 bases at J, with 10 bases in the middle. The CDR3 sequence is CASSIVQGPSYEQYF. For the CDR3, the DNA is TGTGCCAGTAGTATAGTCCAGGGGCCCTCCTACGAGCAGTACTTC.

This clone appeared many times. The rearrangement joins TRBV5-1 to TRBJ2-3; no definite D call. This CDR3 has 16 residues. With 3 bases removed from V and 0 bases from J, the gap between germline ends came to 14 bases. Per the germline V gene, CDR1 is SGHRS and CDR2 is YFSETQ. For the CDR3, the DNA is TGCGCCAGCAGCTCAGCAGTGATCTCTAGCACAGATACGCAGTATTTT. This sequence encodes CASSSAVISSTDTQYF.

The V call is TRBV7-6, the J call TRBJ2-7; 10 positions agree with TRBD1. V gave up 6 bases and J gave up 4 bases; unmatched junction bases: 9. The CDR3 runs to 15 residues. The germline gives CDR1 SGHVS, CDR2 FNYEAQ. The CDR3 protein is CASSRSGTGVYEQYF. The DNA of the CDR3 is TGTGCCAGCAGTCGCTCCGGGACAGGGGTTTACGAGCAGTACTTC.

This chain joins TRBV5-6 and TRBJ2-7; TRBD1 aligns across 10 bases. Germline CDR1 SGHDT, CDR2 YYEEEE. The J segment lost 4 bases and the V segment lost 0 bases, leaving 7 bases of the junction unmatched. CDR3 length: 16 residues. The CDR3 spells CASSLGAGTGDYEQYF. CDR3 nucleotide sequence: TGTGCCAGCAGCTTGGGTGCTGGGACAGGGGATTACGAGCAGTACTTC.

The chain combines TRBV7-9 with TRBJ2-3; 7 nucleotides align to TRBD2. CDR1 and CDR2 (germline): SEHNR, FQNEAQ (reference sequence). The CDR3 runs 18 residues. V dropped 5 bases and J dropped 2; count of bases not matched to a gene: 16. The DNA of the CDR3 is TGTGCCAGCAGCCCCCCCGCAAGCTGGGACTACAACACAGATACGCAGTATTTT. Protein sequence: CASSPPASWDYNTDTQYF.

The rearrangement links TRBV28 to TRBJ2-1; D gene ambiguous. Trimming left V 7 bases short and J 0 bases short, with 19 bases between. The CDR3 covers 17 residues. CDR1 is MDHEN and CDR2 is SYDVKM in the germline V gene. The DNA of the CDR3 is TGTGCCAGCACCTCCGACACAAGGGTTAGCTCCTACAATGAGCAGTTCTTC. This translates into CASTSDTRVSSYNEQFF. Drawing the rest from reference TRBV28 and TRBJ2-1, the complete variable domain is DVKVTQSSRYLVKRTGEKVFLECVQDMDHENMFWYRQDPGLGLRLIYFSYDVKMKEKGDIPEGYSVSREKKERFSLILESASTNQTSMYLCASTSDTRVSSYNEQFFGPGTRLTVL.

The chain links TRBV28 to TRBJ2-7, with D uncertain. This CDR3 region has 15 residues. Between the trimmed V and J ends, which lost 6 bases and 2 bases, there was a span of 17 bases. Per the germline V gene, CDR1 is MDHEN and CDR2 is SYDVKM. The CDR3 nucleotides are TGTGCCAGCAGGCCGAAAAACAGAAGCCCCTACGAGCAGTACTTC. Protein product: CASRPKNRSPYEQYF.

V and J are TRBV11-2 and TRBJ2-7; 10 bases align to TRBD1. This CDR3 region has 14 residues. V dropped 5 bases and J dropped 5; count of bases not matched to a gene: 6. Germline CDR1 SGHAT, CDR2 FQNNGV. The CDR3 region is CASSPRDRGHEQYF. CDR3 sequence (DNA): TGTGCCAGCAGCCCCCGGGACAGGGGCCACGAGCAGTACTTC.

The genes are TRBV9 and TRBJ2-1; TRBD2 agrees at 9 bases. Germline V gene sequence: CDR1 SGDLS, CDR2 YYNGEE. The CDR3 length is 14 residues. After removal of 4 bases from V and 2 bases from J, the junction contained 1 base not matched to a gene. CDR3 DNA sequence: TGTGCCAGCAGCCCTAGCGGGGCCTACAATGAGCAGTTCTTC. This translates into CASSPSGAYNEQFF.

CDR3 nucleotides: TGTGCCAGCAGCGAACTCCAGGGCACCGGGGAGCTGTTTTTT. Protein product: CASSELQGTGELFF. The chain couples TRBV27 to TRBJ2-2; maybe TRBD1 (5 bases). The CDR3 length is 14 residues. Germline V CDR1 and CDR2: MNHEY, SMNVEV (reference sequence). Trimming removed 6 bases at V and 4 bases at J, with 12 bases between.

CDR3 bases: TGTGCCAGCAGCTTGACTAGCGGAACCTACGAGCAGTACTTC. Its translation: CASSLTSGTYEQYF. This chain links TRBV7-2 with TRBJ2-7; 9 nucleotides agree with TRBD2. There are 14 residues in the CDR3. J gave up 2 bases and V 3 bases, and 2 bases lay outside the gene matches. Germline V lookup: CDR1 SGHTA, CDR2 FQGNSA.

J is TRBJ2-7 and V is TRBV5-1; 7 bases fit TRBD2. Trimming cost V 0 bases and J 6 bases; bases outside gene matches: 9. Germline values: CDR1 SGHRS, CDR2 YFSETQ. This CDR3 contains 15 residues. The CDR3 nucleotides are TGCGCCAGCAGCTTGGGGCGGGAGAGACGGTTCGAGCAGTACTTC. Its protein is CASSLGRERRFEQYF.

The genes are TRBV27 and TRBJ2-3, with TRBD2 as a possible D gene (5 bases). Per germline, CDR1 MNHEY and CDR2 SMNVEV (reference sequence). The V gene lost 8 bases and the J gene lost 3 bases, with 15 bases spanning the gap. The CDR3 consists of 14 residues. The CDR3 is CASLRRGTTDTQYF. The CDR3 DNA follows: TGTGCCAGCCTTAGACGGGGAACGACAGATACGCAGTATTTT.

V is TRBV29-1 and J is TRBJ1-1; 10 nucleotides agree with TRBD1. There are 13 residues in the CDR3. Germline-derived CDR1 and CDR2 are SQVTM and ANQGSEA. V gave up 7 bases and J gave up 0 bases; unmatched junction bases: 2. The CDR3 region is CSGDRGMNTEAFF. CDR3 nucleotide sequence: TGCAGCGGGGACAGGGGAATGAACACTGAAGCTTTCTTT.

J is TRBJ2-3 and V is TRBV15; 9 nucleotides align to TRBD2. The germline gives CDR1 LNHNV, CDR2 YYDKDF (reference sequence). V dropped 1 base and J dropped 4; count of bases not matched to a gene: 6. The CDR3 loop spans 16 amino acids. CDR3 nucleotides: TGTGCCACCAGCAGAGGACTAGCGGTGTTCCCAGATACGCAGTATTTT. Its translation is CATSRGLAVFPDTQYF. Full variable domain (remainder filled in from reference TRBV15 and TRBJ2-3): DAMVIQNPRYQVTQFGKPVTLSCSQTLNHNVMYWYQQKSSQAPKLLFHYYDKDFNNEADTPDNFQSRRPNTSFCFLDIRSPGLGDTAMYLCATSRGLAVFPDTQYFGPGTRLTVL.

The chain is built from TRBV2 and TRBJ2-1; the match to TRBD2 covers 9 bases. After removal of 11 bases from V and 4 bases from J, the junction contained 3 bases not matched to a gene. This CDR3 region has 12 residues. Germline V gene lookup returns CDR1 SNHLY and CDR2 FYNNEI. CDR3 DNA: TGTGCCGGTAGCGGGGGTTACAATGAGCAGTTCTTC. Translation gives CAGSGGYNEQFF.